Below are 8 T cell receptor beta chains sequenced from a single sample in a study of graft-versus-host responses after intestinal transplantation. Produced via immunoSEQ multiplex PCR; TCRdb's table is partial and in-frame only. Here the sample spans about 85,000 clones, around 93% being singletons. The antigens of these receptors remain unknown. The source was unstimulated CD8+ T cells sorted from spleen or lymph node cells, collected before transplant. The receptors come from a human donor who was the organ donor for an intestinal transplant.

The gene calls are TRBV29-1 and TRBJ1-2; D call uncertain. This CDR3 is built from 15 residues. V was clipped by 0 bases and J by 2 bases, with 13 bases between them. The germline CDR1 and CDR2 sequences are SQVTM and ANQGSEA. The CDR3, as DNA: TGCAGCGTTGAAGATGATGCAGCCTCGAACTATGGCTACACCTTC. Translating gives CSVEDDAASNYGYTF.

The chain recombines TRBV23-1 with TRBJ1-1; a possible D gene is TRBD1 (6 bases). TRBV23-1 has ORF status, its function being uncertain. V was cut by 6 bases and J by 8 bases, with 16 bases left in between. The CDR3 is 13 amino acids. Here the CDR3 reads CASRRKAGAEAFF. The CDR3, as DNA: TGCGCCAGCAGACGTAAGGCGGGGGCAGAAGCTTTCTTT.

The chain recombines TRBV4-1 with TRBJ1-2; 9 bases are shared with TRBD1. Germline lookup yields CDR1 MGHRA and CDR2 YSYEKL. This CDR3 has 14 residues. With V trimmed by 0 bases and J by 8 bases, 4 bases remained unmatched. The CDR3 region is CASSQDRQGDGYTF. The CDR3 DNA reads as TGCGCCAGCAGCCAAGATAGACAGGGGGACGGCTACACCTTC.

This rearrangement joins TRBV11-2 to TRBJ2-1, with unresolved D. Per the germline V gene, CDR1 is SGHAT and CDR2 is FQNNGV. This CDR3 spans 17 amino acids. Trimming pared 1 base from V and 1 base from J, leaving 14 bases between. The chain's CDR3 is CASSLVLRLTSYNEQFF. In DNA, the CDR3 is TGTGCCAGCAGCTTAGTACTCCGCCTCACATCCTACAATGAGCAGTTCTTC.

This rearrangement joins TRBV4-1 to TRBJ1-1, with D perhaps TRBD1 (5 bases). CDR3 length equals 16 residues. The V end was cut by 0 bases, the J end by 1 base, with 12 bases between. The germline gives CDR1 MGHRA, CDR2 YSYEKL. CDR3 sequence: CASSQEGGQGNTEAFF. The CDR3 nucleotides read TGCGCCAGCAGCCAAGAAGGCGGCCAGGGGAACACTGAAGCTTTCTTT.

This clone was recorded only once. This chain joins TRBV27 and TRBJ1-1; perhaps TRBD1 as D (5 bases). Germline V CDR1 and CDR2: MNHEY, SMNVEV (reference sequence). V was clipped by 0 bases and J by 4 bases, with 12 bases between them. This CDR3 spans 15 amino acids. CDR3 protein: CASSLSAQGPTEAFF. The CDR3 nucleotides are TGTGCCAGCAGTTTATCGGCCCAGGGTCCCACTGAAGCTTTCTTT.

The rearrangement joins TRBV7-9 to TRBJ2-5, with unresolved D. Germline lookup yields CDR1 SEHNR and CDR2 FQNEAQ (reference sequence). The CDR3 totals 11 residues. The V end lost 0 bases, the J end lost 5 bases, and 1 base lay between the germline ends. CDR3 residues: CASSLAETQYF. CDR3 DNA sequence: TGTGCCAGCAGCTTAGCGGAGACCCAGTACTTC.

The V gene is TRBV7-6, the J gene TRBJ2-7; D unclear. The CDR3 loop spans 14 amino acids. Per the germline V gene, CDR1 is SGHVS and CDR2 is FNYEAQ. V was cut by 3 bases and J by 2 bases, with 11 bases left in between. The CDR3 bases are TGTGCCAGCAGCTTCAATGAAGGTCCCTACGAGCAGTACTTC. This encodes CASSFNEGPYEQYF.